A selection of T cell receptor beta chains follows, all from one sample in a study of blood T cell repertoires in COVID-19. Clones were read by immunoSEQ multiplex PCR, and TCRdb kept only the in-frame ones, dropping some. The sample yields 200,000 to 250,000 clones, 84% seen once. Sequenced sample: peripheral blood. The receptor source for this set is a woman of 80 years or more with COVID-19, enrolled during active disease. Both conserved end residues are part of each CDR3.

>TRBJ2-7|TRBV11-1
CASSLMDSYEQYF
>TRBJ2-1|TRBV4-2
CASGLAGGLTNEQFF
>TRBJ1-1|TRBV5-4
CASSFSRGNTEAFF
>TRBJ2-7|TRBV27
CASSSRVSGSSYEQYF
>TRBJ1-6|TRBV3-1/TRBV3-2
CASSQGTGVGSPLHF
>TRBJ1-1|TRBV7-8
CASSLIGWGGEAFF
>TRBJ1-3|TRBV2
CASSVGGAGNTIYF
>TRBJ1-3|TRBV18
CATREGGSGNTIYF
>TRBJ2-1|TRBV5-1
CASSRLPTSGRNNEQFF
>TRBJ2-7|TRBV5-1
CASSPGGTGGAEQYF
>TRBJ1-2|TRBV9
CASSRDSYGYTF
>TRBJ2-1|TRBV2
CASSLERVEQFF
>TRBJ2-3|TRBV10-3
CAISKPGQGDTDTQYF
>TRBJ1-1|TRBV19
CASSPTGTLMNTEAFF
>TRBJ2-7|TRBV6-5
CASRLTTPSYEQYF
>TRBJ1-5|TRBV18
CASSPITGNQPQHF
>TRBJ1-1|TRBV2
CASSVVQEREAFF
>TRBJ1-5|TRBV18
CASSPGGDQPQHF
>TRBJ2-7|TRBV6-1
CASSEDRAPYEQYF
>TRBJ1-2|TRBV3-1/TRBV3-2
CASSQGWETAHFYYGYTF
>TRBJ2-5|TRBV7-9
CASSLGTGETQYF
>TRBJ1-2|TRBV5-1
CASSLSRAGQGNYGYTF
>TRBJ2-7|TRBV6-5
CASRLPGGHEQYF
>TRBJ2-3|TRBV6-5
CASIRRGPPDTQYF
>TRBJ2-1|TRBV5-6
CASNPQDRYNEQFF
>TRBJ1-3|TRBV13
CASSLPQSGAGNTIYF
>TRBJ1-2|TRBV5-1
CASSPGAPANYGYTF
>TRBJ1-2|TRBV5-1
CASRGGGQVVYGYTF
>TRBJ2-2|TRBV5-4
CASSRRDRGSGELFF
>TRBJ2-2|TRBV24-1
CATSDTASGSGELFF
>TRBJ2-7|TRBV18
CASSPQGTYEQYF
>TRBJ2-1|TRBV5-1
CASSFSGYSYNEQFF
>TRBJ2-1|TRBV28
CASSPRAGRYNEQFF
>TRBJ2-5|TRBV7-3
CASSLTLRETQYF
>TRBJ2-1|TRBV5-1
CASSLGGGAYNEQFF
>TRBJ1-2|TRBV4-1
CASSQGRGSSNYGYTF
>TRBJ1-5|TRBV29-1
CSVARGSGGNQPQHF
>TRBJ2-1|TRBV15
CATSRVGRFEQFF
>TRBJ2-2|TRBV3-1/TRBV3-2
CASSQGGLLNTGELFF
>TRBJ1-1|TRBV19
CASSMLDIGQSTEAFF
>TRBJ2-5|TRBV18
CASSPPSLGTQYF
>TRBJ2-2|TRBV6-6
CASSPMPGQENTGELFF
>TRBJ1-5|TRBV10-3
CAISTGTGGAGYQPQHF
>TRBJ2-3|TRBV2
CAPRQADTDTQYF
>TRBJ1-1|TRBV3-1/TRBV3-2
CASQQGWLTEAFF
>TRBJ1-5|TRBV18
CASSPSVGEAGGDQPQHF
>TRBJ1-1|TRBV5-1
CASSLVSSGQGARVAFF
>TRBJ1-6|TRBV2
CASSARQGNNSPLHF
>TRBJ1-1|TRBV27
CASTSRGLSTEAFF
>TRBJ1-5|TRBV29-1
CSVTTGINQPQHF